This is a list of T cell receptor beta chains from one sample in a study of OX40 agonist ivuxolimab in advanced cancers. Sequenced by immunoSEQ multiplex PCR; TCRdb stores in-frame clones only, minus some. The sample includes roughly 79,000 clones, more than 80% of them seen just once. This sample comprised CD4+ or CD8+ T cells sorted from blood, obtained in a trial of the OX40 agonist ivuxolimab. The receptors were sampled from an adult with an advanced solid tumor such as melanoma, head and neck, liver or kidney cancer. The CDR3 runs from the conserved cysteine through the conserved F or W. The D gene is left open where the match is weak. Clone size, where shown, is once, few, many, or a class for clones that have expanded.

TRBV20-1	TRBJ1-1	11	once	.	CSAGGVTEAFF	TGCAGTGCTGGCGGAGTGACTGAAGCTTTCTTT
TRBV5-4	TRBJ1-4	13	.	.	CASSLRANEKLFF	TGTGCCAGCAGCTTAAGAGCTAATGAAAAACTGTTTTTT
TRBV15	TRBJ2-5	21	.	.	CATSRDSLASMVGRRRETQYF	TGTGCCACCAGCAGAGACAGCCTCGCGTCGATGGTCGGGAGACGTCGGGAGACCCAGTACTTC
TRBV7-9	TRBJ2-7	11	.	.	CASSAQYEQYF	TGTGCCAGCAGCGCCCAATACGAGCAGTACTTC
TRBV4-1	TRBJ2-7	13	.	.	CASSQDLGYEQYF	TGCGCCAGCAGCCAAGATTTAGGGTACGAGCAGTACTTC
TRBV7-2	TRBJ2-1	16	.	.	CASSLGVRKSYNEQFF	TGTGCCAGCAGCTTAGGGGTTCGGAAGTCCTACAATGAGCAGTTCTTC
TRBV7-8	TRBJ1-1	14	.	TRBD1	CASSLRQGATEAFF	TGTGCCAGCAGCCTCAGACAGGGAGCGACTGAAGCTTTCTTT
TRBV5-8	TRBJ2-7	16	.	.	CASTLEQGRSSYEQYF	TGTGCCAGCACCCTTGAACAGGGTAGGAGCTCCTACGAGCAGTACTTC
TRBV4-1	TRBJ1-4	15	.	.	CASSQPDNSEEKLFF	TGCGCCAGCAGCCAACCGGACAACTCGGAAGAAAAACTGTTTTTT
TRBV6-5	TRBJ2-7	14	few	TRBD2	CASKPGLAGNEQYF	TGTGCCAGCAAACCGGGACTAGCGGGGAACGAGCAGTACTTC
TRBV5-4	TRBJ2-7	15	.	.	CASSLGRGSSYEQYF	TGTGCCAGCAGCTTGGGGAGAGGATCATCCTACGAGCAGTACTTC
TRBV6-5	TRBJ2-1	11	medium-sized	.	CAVGTDNEQFF	TGTGCCGTAGGGACCGACAATGAGCAGTTCTTC
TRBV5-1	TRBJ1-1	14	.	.	CASSLDGGPAEAFF	TGCGCCAGCAGCTTGGATGGGGGGCCTGCTGAAGCTTTCTTT
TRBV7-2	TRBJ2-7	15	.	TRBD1	CASSLAGTGGYEQYF	TGTGCCAGCAGCTTAGCCGGGACAGGCGGCTACGAGCAGTACTTC
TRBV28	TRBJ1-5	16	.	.	CASTPNGGWGNQPQHF	TGTGCCAGCACACCAAACGGGGGCTGGGGCAATCAGCCCCAGCATTTT
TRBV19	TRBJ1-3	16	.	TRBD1	CASTLRTGVAGNTIYF	TGTGCCAGTACCCTCCGGACAGGGGTAGCGGGAAACACCATATATTTT
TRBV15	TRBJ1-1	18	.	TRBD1	CATSRDQGQVLRNTEAFF	TGTGCCACCAGCAGAGATCAGGGACAGGTACTCCGGAACACTGAAGCTTTCTTT
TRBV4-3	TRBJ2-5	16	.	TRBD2	CASSQGASGGKETQYF	TGCGCCAGCAGCCAAGGGGCTAGCGGGGGGAAAGAGACCCAGTACTTC
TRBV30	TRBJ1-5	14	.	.	CAWSFRGSGQPQHF	TGTGCCTGGAGTTTCCGGGGGTCGGGGCAGCCCCAGCATTTT
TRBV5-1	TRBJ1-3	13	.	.	CASSPTTGNTIYF	TGCGCCAGCAGCCCGACTACTGGAAACACCATATATTTT
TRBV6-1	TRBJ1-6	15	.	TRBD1	CASSVEGTVNSPLHF	TGTGCCAGCAGTGTAGAAGGGACAGTAAATTCACCCCTCCACTTT
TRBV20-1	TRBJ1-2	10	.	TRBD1	CSAMRGRGLF	TGCAGTGCTATGCGAGGCAGGGGGCTGTTC
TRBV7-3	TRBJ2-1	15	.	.	CASSRSTGTYNEQFF	TGTGCCAGCAGCCGCTCGACAGGAACCTACAATGAGCAGTTCTTC
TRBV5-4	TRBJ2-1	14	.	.	CASRKDTSYNEQFF	TGTGCCAGCAGGAAGGACACTTCCTACAATGAGCAGTTCTTC
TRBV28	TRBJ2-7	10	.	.	CAPRVGEQYF	TGTGCCCCCCGGGTCGGCGAGCAGTACTTC
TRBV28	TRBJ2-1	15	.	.	CASSPFGRGNSEQFF	TGTGCCAGCAGTCCATTCGGGAGAGGGAACAGTGAGCAGTTCTTC
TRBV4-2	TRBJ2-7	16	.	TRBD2	CASSQVGSGSEYEQYF	TGTGCCAGCAGCCAAGTGGGTAGCGGGAGTGAGTACGAGCAGTACTTC
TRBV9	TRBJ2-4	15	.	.	CASSLEGLAKNIQYF	TGTGCCAGCAGCCTCGAAGGCCTAGCCAAAAACATTCAGTACTTC
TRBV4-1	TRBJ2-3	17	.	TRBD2	CASSQPFSGAREDTQYF	TGCGCCAGCAGCCAACCCTTTAGCGGGGCTCGCGAAGATACGCAGTATTTT
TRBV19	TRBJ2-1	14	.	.	CASSLSLSYNEQFF	TGTGCCAGTAGCCTCTCACTCTCCTACAATGAGCAGTTCTTC
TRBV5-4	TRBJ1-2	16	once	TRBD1	CASSFMYTRQGHGYTF	TGTGCCAGCAGCTTCATGTACACAAGACAGGGACATGGCTACACCTTC